These T cell receptor beta chains were read from a single sample in a study of cytomegalovirus exposure and HLA in healthy donors. Method: immunoSEQ multiplex PCR; TCRdb's copy keeps in-frame clones and lacks some. The sample holds 90,000 to 100,000 clones, over 65% seen once. The sample was PBMCs. These receptors all come from a woman aged 55-69 years in good health and CMV-seronegative. CDR3s include the opening cysteine and the closing phenylalanine or tryptophan. Each record gives: V gene, D gene, clone size, J gene, CDR3 length, CDR3 protein, CDR3 DNA. D genes are given only for firm matches. Part of the rows lack a size; the others show once, few, many or a class for expanded clones.

TRBV7-2	NA	few	TRBJ1-5	14	CASSSGTSNQPQHF	TGTGCCAGCAGCTCCGGTACTAGCAATCAGCCCCAGCATTTT
TRBV7-2	NA	NA	TRBJ1-1	13	CASSRDINTEAFF	TGTGCCAGCAGCCGCGACATCAACACTGAAGCTTTCTTT
TRBV15	NA	NA	TRBJ1-4	13	CATSRGLPEKLFF	TGTGCCACCAGCAGAGGTCTTCCCGAAAAACTGTTTTTT
TRBV7-2	TRBD1	NA	TRBJ2-7	15	CASSPSRDSSYEQYF	TGTGCCAGCAGCCCCTCCCGGGACAGCTCCTACGAGCAGTACTTC
TRBV5-1	TRBD2	NA	TRBJ2-5	17	CASSPLAGGSGLETQYF	TGCGCCAGCAGCCCGCTAGCGGGAGGGTCGGGGTTAGAGACCCAGTACTTC
TRBV6-5	TRBD1	few	TRBJ2-2	16	CASSYWGQGAGGELFF	TGTGCCAGCAGTTACTGGGGACAGGGGGCTGGAGGGGAGCTGTTTTTT
TRBV27	NA	few	TRBJ2-1	16	CASSYRARSSYNEQFF	TGTGCCAGCAGTTACAGGGCGCGGAGCTCCTACAATGAGCAGTTCTTC
TRBV5-1	TRBD1	NA	TRBJ2-1	14	CASSEGQEILPQFF	TGCGCCAGCAGCGAGGGACAGGAAATCCTACCACAGTTCTTC
TRBV7-9	NA	NA	TRBJ2-3	12	CASSLSTDTQYF	TGTGCCAGCAGCCTTAGCACAGATACGCAGTATTTT
TRBV28	TRBD2	once	TRBJ2-1	17	CASSFLGLAGLYNEQFF	TGTGCCAGCAGTTTCTTGGGACTAGCAGGTCTCTACAATGAGCAGTTCTTC
TRBV27	NA	NA	TRBJ2-5	13	CASSHGQQETQYF	TGTGCCAGCAGTCACGGACAACAAGAGACCCAGTACTTC
TRBV9	NA	NA	TRBJ1-2	14	CASSGLQGWEGYTF	TGTGCCAGCAGCGGACTACAGGGTTGGGAAGGCTACACCTTC
TRBV6-4	NA	NA	TRBJ1-1	13	CASRQNYNTEAFF	TGTGCCAGCCGACAGAATTATAACACTGAAGCTTTCTTT
TRBV13	NA	NA	TRBJ2-1	14	CASSLVGRYNEQFF	TGTGCCAGCAGCTTAGTGGGCCGCTACAATGAGCAGTTCTTC
TRBV14	NA	once	TRBJ1-2	15	CASSQVSTGNYGYTF	TGTGCCAGCAGCCAAGTCTCTACAGGGAATTATGGCTACACCTTC
TRBV18	NA	NA	TRBJ2-7	11	CASSPGDEQYF	TGTGCCAGCTCACCCGGGGACGAGCAGTACTTC
TRBV6-1	NA	NA	TRBJ2-5	12	CASSDRQETQYF	TGTGCCAGCAGTGACAGGCAAGAGACCCAGTACTTC
TRBV7-2	NA	NA	TRBJ1-2	11	CASSLGGADAF	TGTGCCAGCAGCTTAGGTGGGGCAGATGCATTC
TRBV30	NA	NA	TRBJ1-1	11	CASKTSTEAFF	TGTGCCTCGAAGACATCGACTGAAGCTTTCTTT
TRBV4-3	NA	NA	TRBJ1-2	15	CASSPLPDSSSGYTF	TGCGCCAGCAGCCCTCTCCCGGACAGCAGCAGTGGCTACACCTTC
TRBV6-1	TRBD1	NA	TRBJ1-1	14	CASSGTGGNTEAFF	TGTGCCAGCAGTGGAACAGGGGGCAACACTGAAGCTTTCTTT
TRBV10-2	TRBD1	NA	TRBJ1-2	16	CASSDTRRDRRKLNTF	TGCGCCAGCAGTGACACAAGAAGGGACAGGAGGAAGTTGAACACCTTC
TRBV29-1	NA	NA	TRBJ1-2	14	CSVEAGTTNYGYTF	TGCAGCGTTGAGGCTGGGACAACTAACTATGGCTACACCTTC
TRBV5-1	NA	NA	TRBJ2-7	13	CASSQGGSYEQYF	TGCGCCAGCAGCCAGGGGGGTTCCTACGAGCAGTACTTC
TRBV29-1	TRBD1	NA	TRBJ2-6	14	CSVGQGVGANVLTF	TGCAGCGTAGGACAGGGTGTAGGGGCCAACGTCCTGACTTTC
TRBV28	TRBD1	NA	TRBJ1-1	14	CASRAGGRETEAFF	TGTGCCAGCAGGGCAGGGGGCCGAGAAACTGAAGCTTTCTTT
TRBV4-3	TRBD2	once	TRBJ2-5	17	CASSQVASGRFQETQYF	TGCGCCAGCAGCCAAGTGGCTAGCGGGAGGTTCCAAGAGACCCAGTACTTC
TRBV10-3	TRBD1	NA	TRBJ1-1	15	CAISEGGTANTEAFF	TGTGCCATCAGTGAAGGTGGGACAGCGAACACTGAAGCTTTCTTT
TRBV7-6	NA	NA	TRBJ2-5	17	CASSPRRLGVGQETQYF	TGTGCCAGCAGCCCCCGACGTTTAGGGGTGGGCCAAGAGACCCAGTACTTC
TRBV6-6	NA	few	TRBJ2-7	15	CASSYIGLPTGEQYF	TGTGCCAGCAGTTACATCGGACTACCCACGGGAGAGCAGTACTTC
TRBV25-1	TRBD1	NA	TRBJ2-7	13	CASSGQGFYEQYF	TGTGCCAGCAGTGGACAGGGATTCTACGAGCAGTACTTC
TRBV30	TRBD2	NA	TRBJ2-3	15	CAWTQLAGITDTQYF	TGTGCCTGGACTCAGCTAGCGGGGATCACAGATACGCAGTATTTT
TRBV30	TRBD1	NA	TRBJ1-4	14	CAWSSRGPDEKLFF	TGTGCCTGGAGTAGCAGGGGGCCGGATGAAAAACTGTTTTTT
TRBV7-9	NA	once	TRBJ2-7	12	CASSDSSYEQYF	TGTGCCAGCAGCGACAGTTCCTACGAGCAGTACTTC
TRBV7-6	TRBD2	NA	TRBJ2-3	18	CASSPRTSGGPHSDTQYF	TGTGCCAGCAGCCCTCGGACTAGCGGGGGGCCACACTCAGATACGCAGTATTTT
TRBV5-1	TRBD1	NA	TRBJ2-2	15	CASSSQGADTGELFF	TGCGCCAGCAGCTCTCAGGGGGCGGACACCGGGGAGCTGTTTTTT
TRBV14	NA	NA	TRBJ1-2	14	CASSQVPGAGGYTF	TGTGCCAGCAGCCAAGTCCCTGGTGCGGGGGGCTACACCTTC
TRBV19	TRBD1	few	TRBJ1-2	13	CASEDRAHYGYTF	TGTGCCAGCGAGGACAGGGCCCACTATGGCTACACCTTC
TRBV5-1	NA	NA	TRBJ2-6	16	CASRDIPISGANVLTF	TGCGCCAGCAGAGACATCCCGATTTCCGGGGCCAACGTCCTGACTTTC
TRBV4-3	TRBD2	NA	TRBJ2-5	20	CASSQAPGLAGHQGQETQYF	TGCGCCAGCAGCCAAGCGCCGGGACTAGCGGGGCATCAAGGCCAAGAGACCCAGTACTTC
TRBV27	TRBD1	NA	TRBJ1-5	15	CASSALGTGFNPQHF	TGTGCCAGCAGTGCCCTCGGGACAGGATTCAACCCCCAGCATTTT
TRBV20-1	NA	NA	TRBJ2-4	11	CSAMAENIQYF	TGCAGCGCCATGGCCGAAAACATTCAGTACTTC
TRBV5-1	NA	NA	TRBJ2-1	18	CASSLTPQGSLANNEQFF	TGCGCCAGCAGCTTGACCCCCCAGGGGTCCCTCGCTAACAATGAGCAGTTCTTC
TRBV28	NA	NA	TRBJ1-5	13	CASRSGLGQPQHF	TGTGCCAGCCGCTCAGGGTTAGGACAGCCCCAGCATTTT
TRBV7-2	NA	NA	TRBJ1-1	13	CASSPLSHTEAFF	TGTGCCAGCAGCCCACTTAGCCACACTGAAGCTTTCTTT
TRBV6-5	NA	NA	TRBJ1-2	14	CACTRAAYNYGYTF	TGTGCCTGCACCCGAGCCGCGTATAACTATGGCTACACCTTC
TRBV29-1	NA	NA	TRBJ1-2	15	CSVEDGGTPTYGYTF	TGCAGCGTTGAGGACGGGGGGACCCCTACCTATGGCTACACCTTC
TRBV27	TRBD1	NA	TRBJ1-2	14	CASSMGQGAPGYTF	TGTGCCAGCAGTATGGGACAGGGGGCGCCTGGCTACACCTTC
TRBV2	TRBD1	once	TRBJ1-1	14	CASSAQGGYTEAFF	TGTGCCAGCAGTGCGCAGGGGGGTTACACTGAAGCTTTCTTT
TRBV9	NA	NA	TRBJ1-2	15	CASSTSPRSNYGYTF	TGTGCCAGCAGCACCTCACCCAGATCTAACTATGGCTACACCTTC
TRBV2	NA	NA	TRBJ1-1	12	CASRPGITEAFF	TGTGCCAGCCGTCCAGGAATTACTGAAGCTTTCTTT
TRBV28	TRBD1	NA	TRBJ1-2	13	CASSGTGPYGYTF	TGTGCCAGTTCCGGGACAGGGCCTTATGGCTACACCTTC
TRBV5-4	TRBD2	NA	TRBJ2-5	17	CASSTLTGGLAGETQYF	TGTGCCAGCAGCACTTTGACAGGGGGACTAGCGGGTGAGACCCAGTACTTC